This record looks at one T cell receptor beta chain sequence and its context. Its antigen is not yet known. No qualities accompany the bases; no much larger clone lies one base away. This sample is part of a study of shared clonotypes between healthy human individuals (dated by TCRdb to between 2020 and 2021). About the full investigation: The cohort comprised two women and a few men aged 18 to 49 years. Per donor, three plates each were used for CD4 naive and CD4 memory, two for CD8 naive, and one for CD8 memory. The study deeply sequenced blood TCR repertoires of about 5 healthy adults to estimate repertoire size and the extent of clonotype sharing between individuals. Libraries were prepared and TCR repertoires were sequenced by different laboratories using diverse techniques, in order to increase sequencing depth and limit assay-specific biases. Per donor, leukapheresis produced somewhere between about 0.85 and 9.5 billion PBMCs. On the study overall, not on this receptor specifically: Sampling was restricted to blood, and TCR repertoires in tissue are likely to differ from TCR repertoires in blood. Because the study included only a small number of donors, the genetic and exposure-history diversity represented was limited. Estimated clonotype richness was generally larger for naive than for memory subsets. Clonotypes shared by all four sorted-subset donors showed higher generation probabilities than non-shared clonotypes. Sharing across a few donors was observed for about 5% of naive CD4, around 3.5% of naive CD8, 2% to 2.5% of memory CD4, and about 0.39% of memory CD8 clonotypes. Rarefaction of sorted-subset datasets indicated incomplete sequencing despite the large sequencing depth. Pairwise subsampling indicated that sequencing depth was expected to affect the degree of clonotype sharing among donors.

The CDR3 starts with the cysteine, ends with the phenylalanine, and has 16 residues. Just the 48-base CDR3 DNA is kept, in frame starting at base 1. The CDR1 and CDR2 encoded by the germline V gene are SGHRS and YFSETQ. V is trimmed back by 0 bases and J by 0 bases, and the junction contains 3 bases that no gene match accounts for. TCR CDR3 regions were amplified from genomic DNA by multiplex PCR using the deep immunoSEQ assay. Extracted genomic DNA from each cell subset was distributed evenly across all wells of several immunoSEQ 96-well plates, and each plate was treated as a replicate. For sorted subsets, roughly 200 ng of genomic DNA, equivalent to some 30,000 T cell genomes, went into each replicate PCR. Purified libraries were quantified with a Qubit 3.0 fluorometer, sized on a Bioanalyzer 2100, and re-quantified with the KAPA Library Quantification kit. Each immunoSEQ 96-well plate was sequenced on its own single-read 150-cycle Illumina NextSeq 550 flow cell. As for the original processing: Because the immunoSEQ output held only junctional sequences and lacked quality scores, the filtering could not match the filtering applied to full-length reads. To assign V/J genes and CDR3, sequences were annotated using PyIR, a Python wrapper for IgBLAST v1.9, with IMGT germline references. Any read was removed if the V/J assignment was weak (E-value above 1e-6), the CDR3 was missing, or the read contained stop codons, out-of-frame junctions, or ambiguous translated residues. V3J clonotypes were defined by identical inferred V gene, J gene, and CDR3 amino acid sequence. Percentage overlap between repertoires was calculated by dividing the number of shared unique clonotypes by the size of the smaller repertoire. RTK rarefaction, the Chao1 estimator, and Recon v2.1 estimates of unobserved clonotypes were used to assess repertoire richness. Generation probabilities were computed with OLGA for all TCRbeta clonotypes obtained by the gDNA method from a few donors. This is the immuneACCESS table as TCRdb keeps it, with only in-frame sequences that have V and J called. A part of the clones is gone; compared with another copy, unresolved V genes explain less than half, and the rest is unexplained. The DNA was the basis for D and trimming; V, J and clone size are from that table. Here the sample has some 2.4 million clones; roughly 93% occur a single time. 0.36% of the sample belongs to the ten largest clones.

The donors were healthy, HIV-negative adults who had no recently reported acute infections or vaccinations. Every donor was a Caucasian adult living in Nashville, Tennessee, USA. CD4+ T cells were enriched by magnetic negative selection; naive cells were then positively selected on CD45RA, and the negative fraction formed the memory subset. After blood collection by leukapheresis, PBMCs were isolated using Ficoll-Histopaque density gradient centrifugation and then cryopreserved in the vapor phase of liquid nitrogen. Analytical flow cytometry was used to check the purity and quantity of every magnetically sorted T cell population. Genomic DNA was isolated from every sorted fraction and measured by UV absorbance on a Nanodrop 2000c.

The chain employs TRBV5-1 and TRBJ1-3; 7 bases in the middle match TRBD1. The specimen sequenced was naive CD4+ T cells from PBMCs. The cell subset or site label corresponds to: CD45RA+ positively selected. This clonotype was obtained from a man younger than 35 in good health. Some clones in this sample may be carry-over from other donors' samples. The CDR3 region has the sequence CASSLAGDSSGNTIYF. The base sequence is TGCGCCAGCAGCTTGGCCGGGGACAGCTCTGGAAACACCATATATTTT.